These T cell receptor beta chains were read from a single sample in a study of graft-versus-host responses after intestinal transplantation. Sequenced by immunoSEQ multiplex PCR; TCRdb stores in-frame clones only, minus some. The sample records tens of thousands of clones, roughly 89% being singletons. The source material was bone marrow, sampled 700 to 850 days after intestinal transplantation. These receptors came from a human patient who received an intestinal transplant, so some T cells may come from the graft donor. Each CDR3 is given with its conserved first and last residue. D genes are given only for firm matches. Clone size, where shown, is once, few, many, or a class for clones that have expanded.

J,D,size,V,CDR3,DNA
TRBJ1-5,.,once,TRBV6-5,CASSYSSRAAQPQHF,TGTGCCAGCAGTTACTCGAGTAGGGCCGCTCAGCCCCAGCATTTT
TRBJ2-5,.,.,TRBV11-3,CASSLGDSNTETQYF,TGTGCCAGCAGCTTAGGGGACTCAAACACGGAGACCCAGTACTTC
TRBJ2-3,.,.,TRBV19,CATARGHDTDTQYF,TGTGCCACCGCAAGGGGACATGACACAGATACGCAGTATTTT
TRBJ1-1,TRBD1,.,TRBV7-9,CASSPTSRGSLNTEAFF,TGTGCCAGCAGCCCGACTAGCAGGGGGAGTCTGAACACTGAAGCTTTCTTT
TRBJ2-1,.,.,TRBV9,CASSVVDSSYNEQFF,TGTGCCAGCAGCGTAGTGGATAGCTCCTACAATGAGCAGTTCTTC
TRBJ1-5,TRBD1,once,TRBV6-1,CASTHRDRGQPQHF,TGTGCCAGCACCCACCGGGACAGAGGGCAGCCCCAGCATTTT
TRBJ1-6,.,once,TRBV6-5,CASSYVQGGSPLHF,TGTGCCAGCAGTTACGTCCAGGGCGGATCACCCCTCCACTTT
TRBJ2-3,.,.,TRBV7-9,CASSLEAFGDTQYF,TGTGCCAGCAGCTTAGAGGCCTTTGGGGATACGCAGTATTTT
TRBJ2-7,.,.,TRBV28,CATHPPFTSYEQYF,TGTGCCACCCATCCGCCCTTCACTAGCTACGAGCAGTACTTC
TRBJ1-2,TRBD1,.,TRBV10-1,CASSKDRGHGYTF,TGCGCCAGCAGTAAAGACAGGGGCCATGGCTACACCTTC
TRBJ2-1,TRBD1,.,TRBV7-7,CASSPVLQGYNEQFF,TGTGCCAGCAGTCCCGTACTACAGGGGTACAATGAGCAGTTCTTC
TRBJ2-1,.,.,TRBV19,CASSMLAGGNNEQFF,TGTGCCAGTAGTATGTTGGCAGGTGGGAACAATGAGCAGTTCTTC
TRBJ2-1,.,.,TRBV9,CASSGAGEQFF,TGTGCCAGCAGCGGAGCGGGTGAGCAGTTCTTC
TRBJ1-2,.,.,TRBV2,CASKRDTNYGYTF,TGTGCCAGTAAGCGAGATACTAACTATGGCTACACCTTC
TRBJ2-1,.,.,TRBV19,CASSIWDFSGEQFF,TGTGCCAGTAGTATCTGGGACTTCTCCGGTGAGCAGTTCTTC
TRBJ2-1,.,.,TRBV25-1,CASSATDGDNEQFF,TGTGCCAGCAGTGCAACCGACGGGGACAATGAGCAGTTCTTC
TRBJ2-5,TRBD1,.,TRBV5-1,CASSPGTVQETQYF,TGCGCCAGCAGCCCCGGGACAGTCCAAGAGACCCAGTACTTC
TRBJ2-5,.,.,TRBV27,CASSLWGGEGETQYF,TGTGCCAGCAGTTTATGGGGGGGCGAAGGAGAGACCCAGTACTTC
TRBJ1-4,.,.,TRBV4-1,CASSQEAGGEKLFF,TGCGCCAGCAGCCAAGAGGCGGGTGGTGAAAAACTGTTTTTT
TRBJ2-3,.,once,TRBV2,CASTLAGTDTQYF,TGTGCCAGCACCTTGGCAGGCACAGATACGCAGTATTTT
TRBJ1-6,TRBD1,once,TRBV7-9,CASSLGTDSPLHF,TGTGCCAGCAGCTTGGGGACAGATTCACCCCTCCACTTT
TRBJ1-5,TRBD1,.,TRBV23-1,CASSVEGAQKSNQPQHF,TGCGCCAGCAGCGTTGAGGGGGCACAGAAGAGCAATCAGCCCCAGCATTTT
TRBJ2-1,.,.,TRBV15,CATSGMVGGHEQFF,TGTGCCACCAGCGGGATGGTGGGGGGTCATGAGCAGTTCTTC